Shown below are 23 T cell receptor beta chains from a single sample sequenced in a study of shared clonotypes between healthy human individuals. The data were produced by immunoSEQ multiplex PCR, yet TCRdb's version contains in-frame clones alone and is incomplete. The table shows some 500,000 clones, with 90% to 96% occurring only once. Sequencing input: naive CD4+ T cells sorted from blood. Noted subset: CD45RA+ positively selected. These receptors all come from a woman in her 30s in good health.

The chain combines TRBV2 with TRBJ2-2; D gene ambiguous. The ends were cut back, 10 bases at V and 3 bases at J, with 15 bases in the middle. This CDR3 is 14 amino acids long. Germline CDR1 reads SNHLY; CDR2 reads FYNNEI. The CDR3 region is CATNRLKDTGELFF. CDR3 sequence (DNA): TGTGCCACCAATCGGCTAAAAGACACCGGGGAGCTGTTTTTT.

The gene calls are TRBV11-2 and TRBJ1-4; TRBD1 agrees at 8 bases. V gave up 8 bases and J gave up 3 bases; unmatched junction bases: 5. The CDR3 covers 14 residues. CDR1 SGHAT and CDR2 FQNNGV come from the germline V gene. Here the CDR3 reads CASRLDRANEKLFF. The CDR3 DNA reads as TGTGCCAGCCGCCTGGACAGGGCTAATGAAAAACTGTTTTTT.

The rearrangement uses TRBV18 and TRBJ1-1; D not certain. The CDR3 is 20 amino acids. CDR1 is KGHSH and CDR2 is LQKENI in the germline V gene. V was pared by 1 base and J by 1 base, with 25 bases between. The CDR3 is CASSPLSIGGMNGWNTEAFF. The CDR3 DNA reads as TGTGCCAGCTCACCACTCTCTATTGGAGGGATGAACGGTTGGAACACTGAAGCTTTCTTT. Looking up the rest from reference TRBV18 and TRBJ1-1 gives the full variable domain: NAGVMQNPRHLVRRRGQEARLRCSPMKGHSHVYWYRQLPEEGLKFMVYLQKENIIDESGMPKERFSAEFPKEGPSILRIQQVVRGDSAAYFCASSPLSIGGMNGWNTEAFFGQGTRLTVV.

This sequence joins TRBV7-6 and TRBJ2-3; D is undetermined. The CDR3 contains 16 residues. The germline V gene encodes CDR1 SGHVS and CDR2 FNYEAQ. The ends were cut back, 0 bases at V and 0 bases at J, with 10 bases in the middle. The CDR3 nucleotides are TGTGCCAGCAGCTTAGCCTCAGGAAAAAGCACAGATACGCAGTATTTT. Residues: CASSLASGKSTDTQYF.

The chain links TRBV5-4 to TRBJ2-7; 14 bases match TRBD2. CDR3 length: 15 residues. V lost 4 bases and J lost 3; bases outside the gene matches: 3. From germline, CDR1 is SGHNT and CDR2 YYREEE (reference sequence). The CDR3 region is CASSKGLAGDYEQYF. In nucleotides, the CDR3 is TGTGCCAGCAGCAAGGGACTAGCGGGAGACTACGAGCAGTACTTC.

This clone was observed once. The CDR3 DNA follows: TGTGCCAGCAGCGCGGGACAGATATTTCCCGAGACCCAGTACTTC. It yields the protein CASSAGQIFPETQYF. The chain is built from TRBV5-5 and TRBJ2-5; TRBD1 is a possible D gene (7 bases). Per germline, CDR1 SGHKS and CDR2 YYEKEE (reference sequence). This CDR3 has 15 amino acids. Trimming pared 4 bases from V and 5 bases from J, leaving 18 bases between.

This chain uses TRBV7-8 with TRBJ2-3; D uncertain. Trimming removed 3 bases from V and 7 bases from J, with 14 bases in between. The V gene's germline CDR1 is SGHVS and CDR2 FQNEAQ. The CDR3 totals 14 residues. The DNA of the CDR3 is TGTGCCAGCAGCTTCGCTGGTGACGGTAATACGCAGTATTTT. Protein sequence: CASSFAGDGNTQYF.

The genes are TRBV28 and TRBJ2-7; D is possibly TRBD2 (5 bases). Germline values: CDR1 MDHEN, CDR2 SYDVKM. The CDR3 has 16 amino acids. Deletions cut 3 bases from V and 3 bases from J, with 18 bases between. The CDR3 bases are TGTGCCAGCAGTTTTAGAGGACCGGATCGGGGCTACGAGCAGTACTTC. Protein product: CASSFRGPDRGYEQYF.

This chain uses TRBV29-1 with TRBJ2-1; TRBD2 aligns across 7 bases. CDR1 and CDR2 (germline): SQVTM, ANQGSEA. V trimming: 4 bases; J trimming: 8 bases; junction bases outside the gene matches: 8. The CDR3 has 13 residues. This CDR3 reads CSVVRWEGDEQFF. Here the CDR3 DNA reads TGCAGCGTTGTCAGGTGGGAGGGTGATGAGCAGTTCTTC.

The chain carries TRBV10-3 and TRBJ1-5; 10 nucleotides align to TRBD1. The trim removed 6 bases at V and 7 bases at J, leaving 9 bases unmatched. Germline V gene data show CDR1 as ENHRY and CDR2 as SYGVKD. This CDR3 has 15 amino acids. The CDR3 sequence is CAISPETGGMQPQHF. CDR3 in DNA: TGTGCCATCAGCCCCGAGACAGGGGGCATGCAGCCCCAGCATTTT.

This clone was seen more than once but under ten times. The chain couples TRBV25-1 to TRBJ2-1, with no clear D. The V gene lost 6 bases and the J gene lost 6 bases, with 9 bases spanning the gap. The length of the CDR3 is 12 residues. Germline assignment: CDR1 MGHDK and CDR2 SYGVNS. The CDR3 reads CASSELINEQFF. CDR3 DNA sequence: TGTGCCAGCAGCGAACTGATCAATGAGCAGTTCTTC.

This rearrangement joins TRBV5-4 to TRBJ2-5, with D unclear. The CDR3 totals 11 residues. Germline V CDR1 and CDR2: SGHNT, YYREEE (reference sequence). V was shortened by 6 bases and J by 4 bases, with 7 bases between the two germline ends. CDR3: CASNHGETQYF. The CDR3 DNA follows: TGTGCCAGCAATCACGGAGAGACCCAGTACTTC.

A remark on this clone: This CDR3 is also generated by other DNA sequences in the sample. The chain recombines TRBV28 with TRBJ2-7; D uncertain. The CDR3 runs to 14 residues. CDR1 is MDHEN and CDR2 is SYDVKM in the germline V gene. V was clipped by 7 bases and J by 2 bases, with 15 bases between them. In nucleotides, the CDR3 is TGTGCCAGCAACCCTGGTCAGGTTACCTACGAGCAGTACTTC. Its translation: CASNPGQVTYEQYF.

This clone was counted once. This specimen includes other DNA sequences encoding the same CDR3. The chain joins TRBV28 to TRBJ2-2; 12 positions match TRBD2. J gave up 1 base and V 4 bases, and 1 base lay outside the gene matches. The CDR3 is made up of 16 amino acids. Germline V gene data show CDR1 as MDHEN and CDR2 as SYDVKM. CDR3 residues: CASSSGLAGNTGELFF. In DNA, the CDR3 is TGTGCCAGCAGTTCGGGACTAGCGGGGAACACCGGGGAGCTGTTTTTT.

This rearrangement joins TRBV11-2 to TRBJ2-7; 7 bases agree with TRBD2. The CDR3 loop spans 16 amino acids. Looked up from germline, CDR1 is SGHAT and CDR2 is FQNNGV. Trimming cost V 1 base and J 5 bases; bases outside gene matches: 11. The CDR3 DNA reads TGTGCCAGCAGCTTAGTCCGGGCGGGAGACCCCCACGAGCAGTACTTC. Translated: CASSLVRAGDPHEQYF.

The V and J genes are TRBV27 and TRBJ2-1; D may be TRBD1 or TRBD2 (6 bases each). The V end lost 5 bases, the J end lost 4 bases, and 21 bases lay between the germline ends. Per germline, CDR1 MNHEY and CDR2 SMNVEV (reference sequence). There are 17 residues in the CDR3. The CDR3 loop reads CASSPPPGAPRYNEQFF. The CDR3 nucleotides are TGTGCCAGCAGTCCCCCCCCGGGGGCCCCGAGGTACAATGAGCAGTTCTTC.

Only one count was recorded for this clone. The chain employs TRBV5-5 and TRBJ2-2; D is unresolved. The CDR3 spans 16 residues. Germline CDR1 is SGHKS and CDR2 is YYEKEE (reference sequence). The ends were cut back, 4 bases at V and 2 bases at J, with 15 bases in the middle. CDR3 DNA: TGTGCCAGCAGCCTGCGTCTGGGCCCTAACACCGGGGAGCTGTTTTTT. This translates into CASSLRLGPNTGELFF.

The rearrangement joins TRBV2 to TRBJ1-4; D uncertain. The germline V gene has CDR1 SNHLY and CDR2 FYNNEI. The CDR3 contains 16 residues. Trimming pared 3 bases from V and 0 bases from J, leaving 11 bases between. CDR3 region: CASSDVLSATNEKLFF. The DNA for the CDR3 is TGTGCCAGCAGTGACGTCCTTTCGGCAACTAATGAAAAACTGTTTTTT.

This chain connects TRBV18 to TRBJ2-5, with D tentatively TRBD2 (5 bases). The J call is uncertain, as TRBJ2-7 better fits the DNA end. The CDR3 contains 13 residues. From germline, CDR1 is KGHSH and CDR2 LQKENI. This CDR3 reads CASSPSEGHEQYF. The CDR3 coding sequence is TGTGCCAGCTCACCAAGTGAGGGCCACGAGCAGTACTTC.

The V call is TRBV28, the J call TRBJ1-2; unclear D gene. The germline V and J ends were trimmed by 6 bases and 4 bases, with 9 bases remaining between them. The CDR3 consists of 12 residues. CDR1 and CDR2 (germline): MDHEN, SYDVKM. The CDR3 nucleotides are TGTGCCAGCAGGCTCGGTTCCTATGGCTACACCTTC. Encoded protein: CASRLGSYGYTF.

This sequence joins TRBV30 and TRBJ1-2; possibly TRBD1 for D (5 bases). Trimming removed 5 bases at V and 6 bases at J, with 19 bases between. This CDR3 has 14 amino acids. The germline gives CDR1 GTSNPN, CDR2 SVGIG (reference sequence). CDR3 protein: CAWAILGVTNGYTF. The CDR3 DNA reads TGTGCCTGGGCCATCCTAGGGGTTACGAATGGCTACACCTTC.

The rearrangement links TRBV5-6 to TRBJ2-5; TRBD1 aligns across 8 bases. The end of the DNA is better explained by TRBJ2-7, so the J call may be wrong. The CDR3 has 14 residues. Germline CDR1 and CDR2: SGHDT and YYEEEE. This CDR3 is CASSPGQGLYEQYF. In nucleotides, the CDR3 is TGTGCCAGCAGCCCCGGACAGGGTCTGTACGAGCAGTACTTC.

The chain links TRBV11-3 to TRBJ1-4; 7 bases map to TRBD1. The CDR3 loop spans 16 amino acids. The germline CDR1 and CDR2 sequences are SGHNT and YENEEA. Unmatched junction bases numbered 8, after V lost 5 bases and J lost 2 bases. The CDR3 here is CASSGRQGPTNEKLFF. The CDR3 nucleotides read TGTGCCAGCAGCGGACGACAGGGCCCCACTAATGAAAAACTGTTTTTT.